The 25 T cell receptor beta chains reported below all come from one sample, sequenced in a study of CD8+CD57+ T cells in acquired aplastic anemia. For sequencing, patients were chosen who had shown expansion of CD8+CD57+ cells by flow cytometry. Genomic DNA served as template for TCR beta VDJ and CDR3 profiling. One entry per CDR3 protein results from TCRdb running MiXCR on the reads. In the table there are about 160,000 distinct CDR3 sequences, around 52% of which are singletons. Sequencing was carried out using sorted CD4+, CD8+, or CD8+CD57+ T cells (not recorded which) from PBMCs. Every receptor here comes from a human donor with aplastic anemia.

Of note for this clonotype: An end of the junction does not agree with germline; a read error may underlie this. The chain couples TRBV4-2 to TRBJ1-5, with 7 bases that match TRBD1. Germline loops: CDR1 LGHNA, CDR2 YNFKEQ. The CDR3 covers 16 residues. CDR3 nucleotides: TGTGCCAGCAGCCCTATAGAGGGGGCAGGGAATCTGCCCCAGCATTTT. Translating gives CASSPIEGAGNLPQHF.

Concerning this clonotype: A read error may explain this, as a much larger clone is one base away. The chain employs TRBV12-3 or TRBV12-4 and TRBJ2-7; the D gene is possibly TRBD1 (6 bases). The CDR3 sequence is 15 residues long. Here the CDR3 reads CASSYSTGAAYGQYF. The CDR3 nucleotides read TGTGCCAGCAGTTACTCGACAGGCGCCGCCTACGGGCAGTACTTC.

This clonotype came up a few times. The CDR3 bases are TGTGCCTGGAGCGAGGACAGGGTCGCCTACAATGAGCAGTTCTTC. The encoded protein is CAWSEDRVAYNEQFF. V and J are TRBV30 and TRBJ2-1, with TRBD1 matching 8 bases. The germline CDR1 and CDR2 sequences are GTSNPN and SVGIG (reference sequence). This CDR3 region has 15 residues. Germline trimming cut 3 bases from V and 2 bases from J; bases unmatched to any gene: 6.

This clonotype was detected once. The chain links TRBV5-6 to TRBJ1-5; the D gene is possibly TRBD1 (5 bases). The CDR3 covers 13 residues. Looked up from germline, CDR1 is SGHDT and CDR2 is YYEEEE. Trimming removed 6 bases at V and 4 bases at J, with 11 bases between. In DNA, the CDR3 is TGTGCCAGCACTTATAAGGGGAATCAGCCCCAGCATTTT. Translation gives CASTYKGNQPQHF.

This clonotype was seen at least ten times. DNA for the CDR3: TGTGCCAGCAGCCCGGTAGCCGGGACGGCGGTAACCCAGTACTTC. Translating gives CASSPVAGTAVTQYF. V usage is TRBV7-9 and J usage is TRBJ2-5, with D perhaps being TRBD1 or TRBD2 (5 bases each). Trimming shortened V by 5 bases and J by 8 bases, and 21 bases separated the two germline ends. CDR1 is SEHNR, CDR2 FQNEAQ, per germline (reference sequence). The CDR3 extends over 15 amino acids.

The chain employs TRBV7-2 and TRBJ2-7; tentative D call: TRBD1 (6 bases). Germline CDR1 reads SGHTA; CDR2 reads FQGNSA. The CDR3 sequence is 13 residues long. The V gene lost 6 bases and the J gene lost 4 bases, with 13 bases spanning the gap. The CDR3 nucleotides read TGTGCCAGCAGTGGCAGGGGTGATTACGAGCAGTACTTC. It translates to CASSGRGDYEQYF.

The gene calls are TRBV29-1 and TRBJ2-3; D uncertain. Trimming pared 7 bases from V and 5 bases from J, leaving 16 bases between. The length of the CDR3 is 13 residues. The germline V gene encodes CDR1 SQVTM and CDR2 ANQGSEA. The DNA for the CDR3 is TGCAGCGCTGATGGTGGGTCTCAAGATACGCAGTATTTT. Amino acids: CSADGGSQDTQYF.

The chain carries TRBV19 and TRBJ1-6; no reliable D call. This CDR3 spans 15 amino acids. Trimming removed 0 bases at V and 9 bases at J, with 12 bases between. CDR1 and CDR2 from the germline V gene are LNHDA and SQIVND (reference sequence). The CDR3 loop is CASSIEGRRTSPLHF. Here the CDR3 DNA reads TGTGCCAGTAGTATAGAGGGGAGGAGGACTTCACCCCTCCACTTT.

A note on this clonotype: No conserved phenylalanine or tryptophan ends this CDR3, so it is likely a read error. No DNA is shown, since the ends of the CDR3 on it are uncertain; the CDR3 is the one TCRdb lists. The chain links TRBV29-1 to TRBJ2-7; the table assigns TRBD1, which was not confirmed against the DNA. Germline CDR1 is SQVTM and CDR2 is ANQGSEA. Inclusive of both ends, the CDR3 amounts to 13 amino acids. CDR3 amino acids: CSVTGDSSYERYL.

Ten or more counts support this clonotype. The chain joins TRBV5-1 to TRBJ2-5, with D possibly being TRBD1 or TRBD2 (5 bases each). V was shortened by 2 bases and J by 0 bases, with 11 bases between the two germline ends. Germline CDR1 is SGHRS and CDR2 is YFSETQ. The CDR3 loop spans 15 amino acids. The CDR3: CASSLRDVYQETQYF. CDR3 coding DNA: TGCGCCAGCAGCTTACGGGACGTGTACCAAGAGACCCAGTACTTC.

This clonotype has only a few counts. The genes are TRBV19 and TRBJ2-5; 10 bases fit TRBD2. This CDR3 region has 15 residues. V was clipped by 2 bases and J by 5 bases; unmatched bases: 5. The germline CDR1 and CDR2 sequences are LNHDA and SQIVND (reference sequence). Here the CDR3 reads CASSIPGLAWETQYF. Here the CDR3 DNA reads TGTGCCAGTAGTATACCGGGACTAGCGTGGGAGACCCAGTACTTC.

This clonotype was recorded many times. This sequence joins TRBV9 and TRBJ1-1; D remains unclear. Trimming pared 4 bases from V and 2 bases from J, leaving 12 bases between. Germline V gene sequence: CDR1 SGDLS, CDR2 YYNGEE. The CDR3 extends over 14 amino acids. The CDR3 DNA reads TGTGCCAGCAGCCCCTATACCAGAAACACTGAAGCTTTCTTT. It specifies CASSPYTRNTEAFF.

Concerning this clonotype itself: An end of the junction does not agree with germline; a read error may underlie this. The chain combines TRBV7-9 with TRBJ1-3; D is undetermined. Germline lookup yields CDR1 SEHNR and CDR2 FQNEAQ (reference sequence). The CDR3 is made up of 15 amino acids. CDR3 in amino acids: CASGLVGSSGSTIYF. The CDR3 nucleotides read TGTGCCAGCGGCTTAGTAGGCAGCTCTGGAAGCACCATATATTTT.

This clonotype was found once. The chain links TRBV10-2 to TRBJ1-2, with D possibly matching TRBD1 (6 bases). The CDR3 has 15 amino acids. Germline loops: CDR1 WSHSY, CDR2 SAAADI. V shed 3 bases and J shed 4 bases, with 15 bases lying between them. CDR3 loop: CASSEKVRGLYGYTF. The CDR3 nucleotides read TGCGCCAGCAGTGAAAAAGTCAGGGGACTCTATGGCTACACCTTC.

This clonotype was observed a few times. The CDR3 reads CASSDGYNPYGYTF. In DNA form, the CDR3 reads TGTGCCAGCAGTGATGGGTACAACCCCTATGGCTACACCTTC. This rearrangement joins TRBV25-1 to TRBJ1-2; no firm D call. Trimming removed 3 bases at V and 4 bases at J, with 12 bases between. Germline lookup yields CDR1 MGHDK and CDR2 SYGVNS. The CDR3 has 14 residues.

This clonotype turned up a few times. The gene calls are TRBV27 and TRBJ2-2, with 11 bases fitting TRBD2. The CDR3 runs 15 residues. Trimming cost V 5 bases and J 6 bases; bases outside gene matches: 5. Germline CDR1 MNHEY, CDR2 SMNVEV (reference sequence). The DNA for the CDR3 is TGTGCCAGCAGTCCCCTTAGCGGGAGGGCCGGGGAGCTGTTTTTT. Amino acids: CASSPLSGRAGELFF.

This clonotype was seen many times. V gene TRBV24-1 combines with J gene TRBJ2-1, with TRBD1 matching 10 bases. The germline V gene encodes CDR1 KGHDR and CDR2 SFDVKD. Trimming took 4 bases from V and 8 from J; bases not matched to a gene: 7. This CDR3 region has 15 residues. The CDR3 coding sequence is TGTGCCACCAGTGAACCCGGGACAGGGGCATATGAGCAGTTCTTC. Translation: CATSEPGTGAYEQFF.

The chain joins TRBV4-3 to TRBJ2-1; TRBD2 matches 9 bases. Germline V gene sequence: CDR1 LGHNA, CDR2 YSLEER. The V segment lost 3 bases and the J segment 9 bases; nucleotides outside the gene matches: 6. CDR3 size: 14 residues. The CDR3 region is CASSHPTSGAEQFF. Written as DNA, the CDR3 is TGCGCCAGCAGCCACCCGACTAGCGGTGCTGAGCAGTTCTTC.

The chain carries TRBV6-1 and TRBJ2-1; 8 bases match TRBD1. The CDR3 consists of 15 residues. Germline V gives CDR1 MNHNS, CDR2 SASEGT. V was clipped by 8 bases and J by 2 bases; unmatched bases: 8. CDR3 amino acids: CASSEDRGAYNEQFF. As DNA, the CDR3 is TGTGCCAGCTCAGAAGACAGGGGAGCCTACAATGAGCAGTTCTTC.

The chain is built from TRBV9 and TRBJ1-1; TRBD1 might be the D (6 bases). The CDR3 has 16 residues. Trimming took off 2 bases at V and 1 base at J, with 15 bases between the two ends. Germline CDR1 is SGDLS and CDR2 is YYNGEE. The CDR3 region has the DNA TGTGCCAGCAGCGTGGACAGTGTGACGGGGAACACTGAAGCTTTCTTT. Protein product: CASSVDSVTGNTEAFF.

This chain uses TRBV9 with TRBJ2-7, with 8 bases fitting TRBD1. Germline CDR1 SGDLS, CDR2 YYNGEE. The CDR3 is 14 amino acids. The ends lost 0 bases at V and 4 bases at J; junction bases unmatched: 3. The CDR3 region has the DNA TGTGCCAGCAGCGTAGGACAGGGGATTTACGAGCAGTACTTC. Amino acids: CASSVGQGIYEQYF. Drawing the rest from reference TRBV9 and TRBJ2-7, the complete variable domain is DSGVTQTPKHLITATGQRVTLRCSPRSGDLSVYWYQQSLDQGLQFLIQYYNGEERAKGNILERFSAQQFPDLHSELNLSSLELGDSALYFCASSVGQGIYEQYFGPGTRLTVT.

V and J are TRBV11-1 and TRBJ1-2; 7 bases fit TRBD1. The CDR3 extends over 17 amino acids. CDR1 SGHAT and CDR2 FQDESV come from the germline V gene (reference sequence). V lost 0 bases, J lost 4 bases, and 11 bases stayed unmatched. The CDR3 loop reads CASSLAQSRQGFYGYTF. As DNA, the CDR3 is TGTGCCAGCAGCTTAGCGCAGTCGAGACAGGGATTCTATGGCTACACCTTC.

This clonotype was counted a single time. The rearrangement joins TRBV12-3 or TRBV12-4 to TRBJ2-7; tentative D call: TRBD1 (6 bases). The ends were cut back, 4 bases at V and 4 bases at J, with 14 bases in the middle. The CDR3 runs 14 residues. The CDR3 DNA reads TGTGCCAGCAGTTCAGGGGAGACGGTTTACGAGCAGTACTTC. This gives the protein CASSSGETVYEQYF.

The CDR3 sequence is CASSVAGSSYNSPLHF. CDR3 DNA: TGTGCCAGCAGTGTAGCGGGAAGCTCCTATAATTCACCCCTCCACTTT. This chain connects TRBV25-1 to TRBJ1-6; no firm D call. CDR1 and CDR2 (germline): MGHDK, SYGVNS. V gave up 4 bases and J gave up 0 bases, with 10 bases separating them. This CDR3 spans 16 amino acids.

This clonotype was observed at least ten times. The chain has TRBV7-6 and TRBJ2-1, with 8 bases identical to TRBD1. The CDR3 length is 17 residues. The V gene's germline CDR1 is SGHVS and CDR2 FNYEAQ. Trimming at V came to 5 bases and at J to 2 bases, leaving 11 bases not matched to a gene. The CDR3 nucleotides are TGTGCCAGCAGCATGATCCCCGGACAGGGACCCTACAATGAGCAGTTCTTC. Protein product: CASSMIPGQGPYNEQFF.